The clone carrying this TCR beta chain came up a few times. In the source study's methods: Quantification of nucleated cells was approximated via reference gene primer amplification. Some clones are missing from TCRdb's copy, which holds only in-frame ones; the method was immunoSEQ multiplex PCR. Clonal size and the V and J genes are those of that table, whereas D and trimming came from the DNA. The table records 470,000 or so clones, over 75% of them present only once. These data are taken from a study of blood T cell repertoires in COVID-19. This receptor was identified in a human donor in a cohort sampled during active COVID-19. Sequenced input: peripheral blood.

The CDR3 region has the DNA TGTGCCTGGACCGCGGGAGGTGACTATGGCTACACCTTC. Protein: CAWTAGGDYGYTF. The chain uses TRBV30 and TRBJ1-2; no firm D call. The V end lost 4 bases, the J end lost 3 bases, and 12 bases lay between the germline ends. CDR1 is GTSNPN, CDR2 SVGIG, per germline (reference sequence). This CDR3 is 13 amino acids long.